This entry features one TCR beta chain sequence. What it recognizes is unknown. This entry comes from a study of T cell responses to AZD1222 COVID-19 vaccine. Study-wide findings and caveats: Repertoires in all cases were sampled only once the peak T cell response had passed.

TCRdb's copy holds only in-frame clones and misses some; the assay was immunoSEQ multiplex PCR. The sample lists some 90,000 clones, around 86% seen once, with 2.4% in the top ten. CDR3 length equals 16 residues. This receptor was obtained from an adult in good health. Sequencing was performed on peripheral blood, taken on day 0 of AZD1222 vaccination. This sequence joins TRBV21-1 and TRBJ2-2; the table's TRBD2 call for D was not verified on the DNA. TRBV21-1 is reported as a pseudogene. In DNA, the CDR3 is TGTGCCATCCTAGGACTAGCGGGGGGACGGGCCGGGGAGCTGTTTTTT. It codes for CAILGLAGGRAGELFF.